These 10 T cell receptor beta chains were sequenced from one sample in a study of radiotherapy plus CTLA-4 blockade in lung cancer (dated by TCRdb to the late 2010s). Libraries were made using the immunoSEQ multiplex PCR assay. What TCRdb holds here is the immuneACCESS table cut down to in-frame rearrangements. Part of the clones is not present; checked against another copy, under half of the missing clones reflect an unresolved V gene, and the others are unexplained. The sample yields 20,000 to 25,000 clones; around 70% were counted once. The ten largest clones add up to about 3.5% of the sample. Source: peripheral blood, taken from a patient treated with radiotherapy plus ipilimumab. The receptors come from a human donor with non-small cell lung cancer who had stable disease on radiotherapy plus ipilimumab.

The V gene is TRBV11-3, the J gene TRBJ2-7; D is ambiguous. Germline V lookup: CDR1 SGHNT, CDR2 YENEEA. Trimming cost V 2 bases and J 3 bases, with 14 bases left between them. The CDR3 consists of 15 residues. CDR3 amino acids: CASSLSRSNFYEQYF. CDR3 DNA: TGTGCCAGCAGCTTAAGTAGGTCTAATTTCTACGAGCAGTACTTC.

V usage is TRBV28 and J usage is TRBJ1-2; D unclear. CDR1 is MDHEN and CDR2 is SYDVKM in the germline V gene. The length of the CDR3 is 12 residues. Trimming took 5 bases from V and 8 from J, leaving 12 bases between them. In DNA, the CDR3 is TGTGCCAGCAGTACGACTTATCTCGGCTACACCTTC. Translating it yields CASSTTYLGYTF.

This chain connects TRBV9 to TRBJ2-7; maybe TRBD1 (5 bases). Germline assignment: CDR1 SGDLS and CDR2 YYNGEE. Between the trimmed V and J ends, which lost 0 bases and 2 bases, there was a span of 12 bases. The CDR3 is 15 amino acids. The CDR3 DNA reads as TGTGCCAGCAGCGTAGATCCCCAGGGCACCTACGAGCAGTACTTC. Amino acid sequence: CASSVDPQGTYEQYF.

V and J are TRBV7-9 and TRBJ2-1, with D uncertain. The germline gives CDR1 SEHNR, CDR2 FQNEAQ (reference sequence). Trimming stripped 1 base from V and 4 bases from J, with 2 bases between. There are 12 residues in the CDR3. The CDR3 spells CASSLGYNEQFF. CDR3 DNA: TGTGCCAGCAGCTTAGGGTACAATGAGCAGTTCTTC. The variable domain in full, with the rest retrieved from reference TRBV7-9 and TRBJ2-1, is DTGVSQNPRHKITKRGQNVTFRCDPISEHNRLYWYRQTLGQGPEFLTYFQNEAQLEKSRLLSDRFSAERPKGSFSTLEIQRTEQGDSAMYLCASSLGYNEQFFGPGTRLTVL.

The chain employs TRBV25-1 and TRBJ2-7, with D possibly being TRBD2 (6 bases). Germline assignment: CDR1 MGHDK and CDR2 SYGVNS. V shed 4 bases and J shed 10 bases, with 20 bases lying between them. This CDR3 is 14 amino acids long. The CDR3 loop reads CASSAALAGTSQYF. CDR3 nucleotides: TGTGCCAGCAGTGCCGCACTAGCCGGGACCTCACAGTACTTC.

The V gene is TRBV20-1, the J gene TRBJ2-1; unclear D gene. From germline, CDR1 is DFQATT and CDR2 SNEGSKA (reference sequence). Trimming left V 5 bases short and J 8 bases short, with 10 bases between. This CDR3 is built from 11 residues. The CDR3 DNA reads TGCAGTGCTGCACACTATGATGAGCAGTTCTTC. Protein product: CSAAHYDEQFF.

The V call is TRBV6-1, the J call TRBJ1-5; D is undetermined. The CDR3 is 15 amino acids. V was clipped by 7 bases and J by 0 bases, with 13 bases between them. Looked up from germline, CDR1 is MNHNS and CDR2 is SASEGT. The CDR3 sequence is CASILQPYSNQPQHF. The CDR3 region has the DNA TGTGCCAGCATACTACAGCCTTATAGCAATCAGCCCCAGCATTTT.

This clone appeared once. CDR3 DNA: TGTGCCAGCTCACCATTGGACACGAATTCACCCCTCCACTTT. Protein sequence: CASSPLDTNSPLHF. The chain links TRBV18 to TRBJ1-6, with D possibly TRBD1 on 5 matching bases. Trimming took off 2 bases at V and 7 bases at J, with 9 bases between the two ends. Germline lookup yields CDR1 KGHSH and CDR2 LQKENI. This CDR3 has 14 residues.

J is TRBJ2-1 and V is TRBV5-4; D remains unclear. V lost 1 base, J lost 6 bases, and 14 bases lay in between. CDR1 and CDR2 (germline): SGHNT, YYREEE (reference sequence). This CDR3 spans 15 amino acids. Here the CDR3 reads CASSLRSPRANEQFF. The CDR3 region has the DNA TGTGCCAGCAGCTTGAGATCTCCCCGGGCCAATGAGCAGTTCTTC.

This clone has only one observation. This chain joins TRBV7-6 and TRBJ2-3; 8 bases fit TRBD2. Germline V gene sequence: CDR1 SGHVS, CDR2 FNYEAQ. The length of the CDR3 is 15 residues. V trimming: 5 bases; J trimming: 5 bases; junction bases outside the gene matches: 9. CDR3 sequence: CASSPLSGGVDTQYF. The DNA of the CDR3 is TGTGCCAGCAGCCCCCTGTCGGGGGGGGTAGATACGCAGTATTTT.